The 11 T cell receptor beta chains presented below share a single source sample, sequenced in a study of cytomegalovirus exposure and HLA in healthy donors. The PCR used 60 Vbeta and 13 Jbeta primers. The data were produced by immunoSEQ multiplex PCR, yet TCRdb's version contains in-frame clones alone and is incomplete. This sample has about 84,000 clones, with around 89% found just once. Sequencing used PBMCs. The origin of the receptors is a man aged 18 to 30 in good health and CMV-seronegative.

The table lists this clone with a few counts. The chain uses TRBV5-5 and TRBJ1-1; no firm D call. V lost 4 bases and J lost 2, with 15 bases in between. The germline V gene encodes CDR1 SGHKS and CDR2 YYEKEE (reference sequence). This CDR3 has 15 amino acids. The DNA for the CDR3 is TGTGCCAGCAGCCCTAGGTTAGGAGGAAACACTGAAGCTTTCTTT. The encoded protein is CASSPRLGGNTEAFF.

The rearrangement links TRBV5-1 to TRBJ2-4; 8 nucleotides line up with TRBD2. V dropped 0 bases and J dropped 4; count of bases not matched to a gene: 18. Looked up from germline, CDR1 is SGHRS and CDR2 is YFSETQ. CDR3 length equals 20 residues. CDR3 nucleotide sequence: TGCGCCAGCAGCTTGGGGCTAACGGGAGGGCCTAAATCGATTAAAAACATTCAGTACTTC. This encodes CASSLGLTGGPKSIKNIQYF.

The chain couples TRBV2 to TRBJ2-1; the D is unclear. Germline V gives CDR1 SNHLY, CDR2 FYNNEI. The CDR3 consists of 13 residues. V was clipped by 5 bases and J by 7 bases, with 12 bases between them. The CDR3 DNA reads as TGTGCCAGCAGTACCCAAAACCTAAATGAGCAGTTCTTC. This translates into CASSTQNLNEQFF. Filled out from reference TRBV2 and TRBJ2-1, the complete variable domain reads EPEVTQTPSHQVTQMGQEVILRCVPISNHLYFYWYRQILGQKVEFLVSFYNNEISEKSEIFDDQFSVERPDGSNFTLKIRSTKLEDSAMYFCASSTQNLNEQFFGPGTRLTVL.

A few counts support this clone. The chain combines TRBV18 with TRBJ1-4, with 8 nucleotides matching TRBD1. This CDR3 region has 17 residues. Germline trimming cut 2 bases from V and 4 bases from J; bases unmatched to any gene: 9. Per germline, CDR1 KGHSH and CDR2 LQKENI. The CDR3, as DNA: TGTGCCAGCTCACCAACCCTAACAGGGGGATTTAATGAAAAACTGTTTTTT. It yields the protein CASSPTLTGGFNEKLFF.

The chain's CDR3 is CASSFSSAGAINEQFF. The CDR3 bases are TGTGCCAGCAGCTTTAGTTCGGCGGGAGCGATCAATGAGCAGTTCTTC. The chain couples TRBV7-9 to TRBJ2-1; TRBD2 matches at 7 bases. The trim removed 3 bases at V and 6 bases at J, leaving 11 bases unmatched. From germline, CDR1 is SEHNR and CDR2 FQNEAQ (reference sequence). CDR3 size: 16 residues.

The V call is TRBV14, the J call TRBJ2-3; a possible D gene is TRBD2 (5 bases). CDR3 size: 16 residues. V was shortened by 2 bases and J by 3 bases, with 15 bases between the two germline ends. Germline lookup yields CDR1 SGHDN and CDR2 FVKESK. DNA for the CDR3: TGTGCCAGCAGCCAATTTGGGTCTAGCCTTACAGATACGCAGTATTTT. As protein: CASSQFGSSLTDTQYF.

The chain has TRBV7-2 and TRBJ1-6; tentatively, D is TRBD1 (5 bases). The CDR3 spans 15 residues. Per the germline V gene, CDR1 is SGHTA and CDR2 is FQGNSA. The V and J ends lost 2 bases and 7 bases respectively, with 12 bases between them. Written as DNA, the CDR3 is TGTGCCAGCAGCTTAATGGGGGGGGTAAATTCACCCCTCCACTTT. This encodes CASSLMGGVNSPLHF.

The chain carries TRBV7-3 and TRBJ2-1, with TRBD2 matching 9 bases. The CDR3 runs 15 residues. Germline CDR1 reads SGHTA; CDR2 reads FQGTGA. Trimming removed 4 bases from V and 5 bases from J; junction bases left unmatched: 6. The CDR3: CASSSSASGNNEQFF. CDR3 nucleotides: TGTGCCAGCAGCTCCTCAGCTAGCGGGAACAATGAGCAGTTCTTC.

The chain uses TRBV4-2 and TRBJ2-5; 8 bases map to TRBD2. The assigned J gene may be wrong: the sequence end matches TRBJ2-7 better. The CDR3 runs to 17 residues. The germline gives CDR1 LGHNA, CDR2 YNFKEQ. CDR3 sequence reads: CASSQDLWGSGNYEQYF. CDR3 bases: TGTGCCAGCAGCCAAGATCTTTGGGGTAGCGGGAACTACGAGCAGTACTTC.

The chain is built from TRBV6-1 and TRBJ2-3; weak D call: TRBD2 (6 bases). The CDR3 is 16 amino acids. Germline-derived CDR1 and CDR2 are MNHNS and SASEGT. Deletions cut 0 bases from V and 0 bases from J, with 10 bases between. The CDR3 sequence is CASSEARGGSTDTQYF. DNA for the CDR3: TGTGCCAGCAGTGAAGCGCGGGGCGGTAGCACAGATACGCAGTATTTT.

V gene TRBV2 combines with J gene TRBJ2-3, with TRBD2 as a possible D gene (5 bases). The CDR3 is 12 amino acids. The germline V gene has CDR1 SNHLY and CDR2 FYNNEI. Trimming took off 11 bases at V and 7 bases at J, with 16 bases between the two ends. CDR3 coding DNA: TGTGCCCGAAGGGAGCTCGGGAATACGCAGTATTTT. This codes for CARRELGNTQYF.